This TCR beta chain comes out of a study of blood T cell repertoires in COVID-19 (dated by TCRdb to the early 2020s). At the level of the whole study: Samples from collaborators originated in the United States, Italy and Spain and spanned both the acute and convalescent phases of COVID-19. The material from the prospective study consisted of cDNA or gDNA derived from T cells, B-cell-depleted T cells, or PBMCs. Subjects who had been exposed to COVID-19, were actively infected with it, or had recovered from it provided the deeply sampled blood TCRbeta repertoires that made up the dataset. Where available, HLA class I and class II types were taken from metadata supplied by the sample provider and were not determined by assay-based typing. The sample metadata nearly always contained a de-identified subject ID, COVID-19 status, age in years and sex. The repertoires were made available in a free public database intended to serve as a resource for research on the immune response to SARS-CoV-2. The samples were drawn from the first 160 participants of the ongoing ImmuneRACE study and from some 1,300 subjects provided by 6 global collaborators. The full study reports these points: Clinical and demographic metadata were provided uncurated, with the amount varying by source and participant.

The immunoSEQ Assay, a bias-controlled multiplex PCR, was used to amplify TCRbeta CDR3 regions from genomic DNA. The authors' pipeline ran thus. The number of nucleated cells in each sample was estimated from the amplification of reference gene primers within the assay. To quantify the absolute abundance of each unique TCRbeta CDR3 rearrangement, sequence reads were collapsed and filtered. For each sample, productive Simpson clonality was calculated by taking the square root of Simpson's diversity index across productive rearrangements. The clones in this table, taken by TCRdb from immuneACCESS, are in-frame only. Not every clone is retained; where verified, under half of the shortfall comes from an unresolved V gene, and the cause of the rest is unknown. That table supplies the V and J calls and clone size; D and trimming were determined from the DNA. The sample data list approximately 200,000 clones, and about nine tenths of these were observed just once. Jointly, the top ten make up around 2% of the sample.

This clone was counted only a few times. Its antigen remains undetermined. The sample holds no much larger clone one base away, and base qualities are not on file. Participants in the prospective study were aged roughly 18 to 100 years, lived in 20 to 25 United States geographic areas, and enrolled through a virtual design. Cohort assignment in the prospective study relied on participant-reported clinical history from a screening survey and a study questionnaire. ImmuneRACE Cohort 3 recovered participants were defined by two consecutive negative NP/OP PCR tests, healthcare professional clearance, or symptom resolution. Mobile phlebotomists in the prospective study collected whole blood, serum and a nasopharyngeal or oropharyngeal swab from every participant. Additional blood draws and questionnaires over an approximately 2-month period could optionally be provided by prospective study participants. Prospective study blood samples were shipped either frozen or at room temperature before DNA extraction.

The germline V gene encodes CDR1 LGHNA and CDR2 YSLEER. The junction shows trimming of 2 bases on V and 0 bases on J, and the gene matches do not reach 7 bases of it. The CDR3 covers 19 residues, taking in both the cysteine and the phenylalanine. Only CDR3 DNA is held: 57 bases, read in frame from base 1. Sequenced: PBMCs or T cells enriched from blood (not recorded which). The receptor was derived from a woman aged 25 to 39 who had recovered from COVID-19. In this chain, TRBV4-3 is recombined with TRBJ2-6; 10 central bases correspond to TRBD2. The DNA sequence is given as TGCGCCAGCAGCCAACAAGGACTAGCGGTTGACTCTGGGGCCAACGTCCTGACTTTC. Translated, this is CASSQQGLAVDSGANVLTF.